This T cell receptor (beta chain) was identified during a study of OX40 agonist ivuxolimab in advanced cancers. Study-level background: Patients were roughly 81% male with ages roughly 20 to 90, mean approximately 58. Previous treatment with anti-PD-1, anti-PD-L1 or anti-CTLA-4 therapy was allowed; 35% to 50% had received some. Partial responses occurred in Three dose-escalation patients, one with hepatocellular carcinoma and two with cutaneous melanoma. General observations from the study: Both CD4+ and CD8+ T cell populations in blood had undergone clonal expansion by week 6 at 0.1 to 3.0 mg/kg.

This CDR3 has 15 residues. J gave up 8 bases and V 2 bases, and 11 bases lay outside the gene matches. The germline V gene has CDR1 GTSNPN and CDR2 SVGIG (reference sequence). The protocol was immunoSEQ multiplex PCR, while the TCRdb copy is restricted to in-frame clones and leaves out a portion. The table has roughly 52,000 clones, 70% to 85% seen once. A remark on this clone: Its target is not known.

Source: CD4+ or CD8+ T cells sorted from blood, taken in a trial of the OX40 agonist ivuxolimab. The sequence was obtained from an adult with an advanced solid tumor such as melanoma, head and neck, liver or kidney cancer. J is TRBJ2-1 and V is TRBV30, with 8 bases fitting TRBD1. The CDR3 DNA sequence: TGTGCCTGGAGTTCGGACAGGGCACAATGGGATGAGCAGTTCTTC. Amino acids: CAWSSDRAQWDEQFF.